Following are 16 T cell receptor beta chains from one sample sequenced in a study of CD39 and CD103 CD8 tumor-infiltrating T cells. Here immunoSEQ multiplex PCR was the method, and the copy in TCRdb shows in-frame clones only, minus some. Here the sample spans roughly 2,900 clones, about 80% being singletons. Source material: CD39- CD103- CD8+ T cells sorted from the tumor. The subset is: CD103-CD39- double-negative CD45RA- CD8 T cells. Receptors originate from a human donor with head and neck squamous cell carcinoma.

The CDR3 loop is CASSLESVRDTQYF. In DNA, the CDR3 is TGCGCCAGCAGCTTGGAGTCGGTTCGAGATACGCAGTATTTT. The V gene is TRBV5-1, the J gene TRBJ2-3; D unresolved. From germline, CDR1 is SGHRS and CDR2 YFSETQ. The V and J ends lost 0 bases and 5 bases respectively, with 10 bases between them. The CDR3 has 14 amino acids.

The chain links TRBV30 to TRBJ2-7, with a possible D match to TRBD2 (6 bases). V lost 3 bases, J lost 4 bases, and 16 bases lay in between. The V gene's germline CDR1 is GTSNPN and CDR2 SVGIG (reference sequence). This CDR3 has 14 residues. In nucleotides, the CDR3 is TGTGCCTGGAGAGTCACCTTTGGGGGGTACGAGCAGTACTTC. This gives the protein CAWRVTFGGYEQYF.

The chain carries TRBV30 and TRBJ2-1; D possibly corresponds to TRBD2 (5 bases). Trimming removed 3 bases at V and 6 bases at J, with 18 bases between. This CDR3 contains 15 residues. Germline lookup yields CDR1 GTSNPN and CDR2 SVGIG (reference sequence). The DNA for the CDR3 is TGTGCCTGGAGCGAGGGATCCTCGCCATTCAATGAGCAGTTCTTC. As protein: CAWSEGSSPFNEQFF.

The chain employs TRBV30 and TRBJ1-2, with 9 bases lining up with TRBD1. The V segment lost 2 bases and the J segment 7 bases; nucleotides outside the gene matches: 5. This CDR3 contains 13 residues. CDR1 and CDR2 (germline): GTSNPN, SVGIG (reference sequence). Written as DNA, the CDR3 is TGTGCCTGGAGTACGGGACAGGGTTTTGGCTACACCTTC. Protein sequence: CAWSTGQGFGYTF.

As DNA, the CDR3 is TGTGCCAGCAGCACTAGCGGGAAATCAGATACGCAGTATTTT. Translating it yields CASSTSGKSDTQYF. This rearrangement joins TRBV9 to TRBJ2-3, with 10 bases fitting TRBD2. Germline trimming cut 4 bases from V and 4 bases from J; bases unmatched to any gene: 3. The germline V gene has CDR1 SGDLS and CDR2 YYNGEE. This CDR3 has 14 residues.

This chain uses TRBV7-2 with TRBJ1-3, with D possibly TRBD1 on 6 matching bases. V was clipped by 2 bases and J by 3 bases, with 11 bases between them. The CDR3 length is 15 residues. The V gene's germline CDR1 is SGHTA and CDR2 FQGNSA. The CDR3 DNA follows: TGTGCCAGCAGCTTAAACAGGGCGGTTGGAAACACCATATATTTT. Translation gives CASSLNRAVGNTIYF.

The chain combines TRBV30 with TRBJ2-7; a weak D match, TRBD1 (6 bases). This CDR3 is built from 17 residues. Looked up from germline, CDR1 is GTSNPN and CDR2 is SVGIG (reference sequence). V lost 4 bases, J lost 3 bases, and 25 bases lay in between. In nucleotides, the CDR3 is TGTGCCTGGACCGTTGAAGGACAGCAATTATCAAACTACGAGCAGTACTTC. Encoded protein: CAWTVEGQQLSNYEQYF.

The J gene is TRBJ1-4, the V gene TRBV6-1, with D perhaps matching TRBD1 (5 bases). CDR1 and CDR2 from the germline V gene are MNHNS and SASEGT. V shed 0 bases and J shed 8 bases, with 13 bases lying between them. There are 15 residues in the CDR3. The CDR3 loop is CASSEAGRVGEKLFF. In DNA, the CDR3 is TGTGCCAGCAGTGAAGCTGGCAGGGTCGGAGAAAAACTGTTTTTT.

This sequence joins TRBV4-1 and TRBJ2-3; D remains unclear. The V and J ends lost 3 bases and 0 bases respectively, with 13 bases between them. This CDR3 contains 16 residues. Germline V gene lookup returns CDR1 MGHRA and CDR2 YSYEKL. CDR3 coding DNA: TGCGCCAGCAGCCAGCTCCTATCTACTAGCACAGATACGCAGTATTTT. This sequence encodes CASSQLLSTSTDTQYF.

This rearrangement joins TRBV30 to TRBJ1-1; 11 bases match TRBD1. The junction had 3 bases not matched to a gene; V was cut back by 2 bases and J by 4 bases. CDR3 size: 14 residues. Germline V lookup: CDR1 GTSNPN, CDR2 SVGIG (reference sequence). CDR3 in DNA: TGTGCCTGGAGTCAGGACAGGGGGCCCACTGAAGCTTTCTTT. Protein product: CAWSQDRGPTEAFF.

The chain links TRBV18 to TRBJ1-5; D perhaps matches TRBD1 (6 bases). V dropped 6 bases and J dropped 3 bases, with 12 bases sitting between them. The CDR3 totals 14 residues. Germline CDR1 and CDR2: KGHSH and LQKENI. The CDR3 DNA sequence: TGTGCCAGCTCGCTCTGGACAGCCAATCAGCCCCAGCATTTT. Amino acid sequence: CASSLWTANQPQHF. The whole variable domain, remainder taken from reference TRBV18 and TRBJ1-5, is NAGVMQNPRHLVRRRGQEARLRCSPMKGHSHVYWYRQLPEEGLKFMVYLQKENIIDESGMPKERFSAEFPKEGPSILRIQQVVRGDSAAYFCASSLWTANQPQHFGDGTRLSIL.

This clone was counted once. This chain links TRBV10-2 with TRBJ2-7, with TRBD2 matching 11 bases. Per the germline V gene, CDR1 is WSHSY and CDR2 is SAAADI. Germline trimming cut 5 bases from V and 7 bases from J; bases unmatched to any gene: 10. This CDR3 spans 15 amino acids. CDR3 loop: CASSITSGGRWEQYF. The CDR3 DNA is TGCGCCAGCAGTATCACTAGCGGGGGACGGTGGGAGCAGTACTTC.

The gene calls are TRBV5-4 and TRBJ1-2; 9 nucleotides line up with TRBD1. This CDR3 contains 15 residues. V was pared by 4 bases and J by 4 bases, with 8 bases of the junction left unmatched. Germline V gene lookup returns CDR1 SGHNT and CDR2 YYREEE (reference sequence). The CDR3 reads CASSQGQGNVYGYTF. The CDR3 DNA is TGTGCCAGCAGCCAAGGACAGGGGAATGTCTATGGCTACACCTTC. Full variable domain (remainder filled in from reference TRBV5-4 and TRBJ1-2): ETGVTQSPTHLIKTRGQQVTLRCSSQSGHNTVSWYQQALGQGPQFIFQYYREEENGRGNFPPRFSGLQFPNYSSELNVNALELDDSALYLCASSQGQGNVYGYTFGSGTRLTVV.

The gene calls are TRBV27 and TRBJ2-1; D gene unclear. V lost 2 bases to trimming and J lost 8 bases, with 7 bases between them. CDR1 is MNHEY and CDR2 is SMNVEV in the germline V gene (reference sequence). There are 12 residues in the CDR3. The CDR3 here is CASSLLGDEQFF. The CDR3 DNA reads TGTGCCAGCAGTTTACTAGGAGATGAGCAGTTCTTC.

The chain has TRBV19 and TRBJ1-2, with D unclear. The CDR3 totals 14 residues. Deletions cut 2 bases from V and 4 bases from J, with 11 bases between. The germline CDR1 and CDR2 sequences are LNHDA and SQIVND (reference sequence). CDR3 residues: CASSIKERGYGYTF. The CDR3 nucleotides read TGTGCCAGTAGTATAAAGGAGCGAGGCTATGGCTACACCTTC.

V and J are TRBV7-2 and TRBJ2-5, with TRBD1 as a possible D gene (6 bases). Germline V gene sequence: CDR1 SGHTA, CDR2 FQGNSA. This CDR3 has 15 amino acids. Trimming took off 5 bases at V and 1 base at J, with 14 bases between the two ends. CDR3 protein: CASSPNRVPQETQYF. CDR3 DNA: TGTGCCAGCAGCCCGAACAGGGTACCCCAAGAGACCCAGTACTTC.